One and the same sample provided the 26 T cell receptor beta chains below, sequenced in a study of T-cell reconstitution after alpha-beta-depleted transplantation in children. Preparation of the TCRbeta library was carried out with unique molecular identifiers. TCRdb ran MiXCR on the PCR reads and lists one entry per CDR3 protein. The sample records around 960,000 distinct CDR3 sequences, under 30% being singletons. The sequenced sample was PBMCs, mostly from graft donor cells, obtained 360 days after TCRalphabeta/CD19-depleted stem cell transplant. The receptors originated from a boy younger than two who had a stem cell transplant for SCID, so the T cells may come from the graft donor.

This clonotype was seen only a few times. One junction end does not reproduce the germline sequence, and a read error may be involved. V and J are TRBV19 and TRBJ2-1; D not certain. The CDR3 is 13 amino acids. Looked up from germline, CDR1 is LNHDA and CDR2 is SQIVND (reference sequence). CDR3 amino acids: CASKGLAYDEQFF. CDR3 nucleotide sequence: TGTGCCAGTAAGGGTCTGGCCTACGATGAGCAGTTCTTC.

The rearrangement joins TRBV7-2 to TRBJ2-3; D is undetermined. CDR1 is SGHTA, CDR2 FQGNSA, per germline. The CDR3 totals 13 residues. Trimming shortened V by 1 base and J by 6 bases, and 8 bases separated the two germline ends. The CDR3 sequence is CASSLVRMDTQYF. As DNA, the CDR3 is TGTGCCAGCAGCTTAGTTCGTATGGATACGCAGTATTTT.

The table lists this clonotype with a few counts. This rearrangement joins TRBV5-1 to TRBJ2-7; D could derive from TRBD1 or TRBD2 (5 bases each). CDR3 size: 17 residues. Between the trimmed V and J ends, which lost 0 bases and 0 bases, there was a span of 16 bases. The germline V gene has CDR1 SGHRS and CDR2 YFSETQ. The CDR3 sequence: CASSLGGLGRYSYEQYF. As DNA, the CDR3 is TGCGCCAGCAGCTTGGGGGGCTTGGGACGGTACTCCTACGAGCAGTACTTC.

The chain recombines TRBV20-1 with TRBJ2-2, with a possible D match to TRBD1 (6 bases). Trimming removed 7 bases from V and 6 bases from J, with 12 bases in between. CDR3 size: 12 residues. Per germline, CDR1 DFQATT and CDR2 SNEGSKA (reference sequence). The CDR3 is CSVPRGSGELFF. CDR3 DNA: TGCAGTGTCCCGAGGGGGTCCGGGGAGCTGTTTTTT.

This clonotype was seen more than once but under ten times. The CDR3 DNA reads as TGCGCCAGCAGCTTCCTCGGGACAGGGAACACTGAAGCTTTCTTT. It is translated as CASSFLGTGNTEAFF. This chain connects TRBV5-1 to TRBJ1-1; 8 nucleotides match TRBD1. The V segment lost 2 bases and the J segment 1 base; nucleotides outside the gene matches: 4. The CDR3 covers 15 residues. Looked up from germline, CDR1 is SGHRS and CDR2 is YFSETQ. The whole variable domain, filled in from reference TRBV5-1 and TRBJ1-1, reads KAGVTQTPRYLIKTRGQQVTLSCSPISGHRSVSWYQQTPGQGLQFLFEYFSETQRNKGNFPGRFSGRQFSNSRSEMNVSTLELGDSALYLCASSFLGTGNTEAFFGQGTRLTVV.

The chain uses TRBV2 and TRBJ1-3; D is uncertain. Germline assignment: CDR1 SNHLY and CDR2 FYNNEI. The CDR3 spans 17 residues. The V end lost 2 bases, the J end lost 0 bases, and 14 bases lay between the germline ends. The CDR3 nucleotides read TGTGCCAGCAGTGAAAATTACGGATTCCCCTCTGGAAACACCATATATTTT. Its translation: CASSENYGFPSGNTIYF. Full variable domain (outside the CDR3, taken from reference TRBV2 and TRBJ1-3): EPEVTQTPSHQVTQMGQEVILRCVPISNHLYFYWYRQILGQKVEFLVSFYNNEISEKSEIFDDQFSVERPDGSNFTLKIRSTKLEDSAMYFCASSENYGFPSGNTIYFGEGSWLTVV.

The chain joins TRBV5-1 to TRBJ2-7, with D tentatively TRBD2 (7 bases). The germline CDR1 and CDR2 sequences are SGHRS and YFSETQ. Trimming took 2 bases from V and 0 from J, leaving 18 bases between them. The CDR3 is 17 amino acids. The CDR3 DNA is TGCGCCAGCAGCTTCGGAGGGGGGGCCATGCTCTCCTACGAGCAGTACTTC. Protein sequence: CASSFGGGAMLSYEQYF.

This clonotype was detected only a few times. This rearrangement joins TRBV2 to TRBJ2-7; TRBD1 agrees at 7 bases. The CDR3 has 13 residues. Germline values: CDR1 SNHLY, CDR2 FYNNEI. Losses at the gene ends were 7 bases for V and 4 bases for J; bases not matched to a gene: 7. CDR3 amino acids: CASTEDRSYEQYF. DNA for the CDR3: TGTGCCAGCACTGAGGACAGGTCGTACGAGCAGTACTTC.

This clonotype was seen a few times. The chain is built from TRBV4-1 and TRBJ1-5; TRBD1 matches 7 bases. The CDR3 totals 16 residues. Looked up from germline, CDR1 is MGHRA and CDR2 is YSYEKL. V was clipped by 6 bases and J by 0 bases; unmatched bases: 8. CDR3 sequence: CASRPRQGDSNQPQHF. The CDR3 DNA sequence: TGCGCCAGCAGACCCCGACAGGGAGATAGCAATCAGCCCCAGCATTTT.

This clonotype was picked up many times. The chain combines TRBV4-1 with TRBJ2-1, with 9 bases identical to TRBD1. The CDR3 runs 19 residues. V was pared by 0 bases and J by 3 bases, with 12 bases of the junction left unmatched. Germline V gene sequence: CDR1 MGHRA, CDR2 YSYEKL. The CDR3: CASSQESPAGQGVYNEQFF. The CDR3 DNA reads as TGCGCCAGCAGCCAAGAAAGTCCCGCGGGACAGGGAGTCTACAATGAGCAGTTCTTC.

There are a few counts of this clonotype. This chain uses TRBV12-3 or TRBV12-4 with TRBJ2-2; 9 bases fit TRBD2. CDR3 size: 16 residues. V gave up 6 bases and J gave up 4 bases; unmatched junction bases: 9. The CDR3 region has the DNA TGTGCCAGCAGCTCGCCTAGCGGGGTGCCCACCGGGGAGCTGTTTTTT. It yields the protein CASSSPSGVPTGELFF.

The chain carries TRBV6-1 and TRBJ1-4, with a possible D match to TRBD1 (5 bases). Germline V lookup: CDR1 MNHNS, CDR2 SASEGT. V was trimmed by 3 bases and J by 7 bases, leaving 12 bases between them. The CDR3 has 14 residues. The CDR3 loop reads CASSEGTASEKLFF. In DNA, the CDR3 is TGTGCCAGCAGTGAGGGGACTGCGTCTGAAAAACTGTTTTTT.

J is TRBJ1-3 and V is TRBV7-2; D perhaps matches TRBD1 (6 bases). The CDR3 sequence is 16 residues long. Germline assignment: CDR1 SGHTA and CDR2 FQGNSA. V dropped 3 bases and J dropped 0 bases, with 12 bases sitting between them. CDR3 sequence: CASSLGHRVSGNTIYF. As DNA, the CDR3 is TGTGCCAGCAGCTTGGGACACCGAGTCTCTGGAAACACCATATATTTT.

The DNA of the CDR3 is TGTGCCAGCGGAAAGACCCTGAACACCGGGGAGCTGTTTTTT. Translated, it gives CASGKTLNTGELFF. This chain links TRBV12-3 or TRBV12-4 with TRBJ2-2; the D is unclear. There are 14 residues in the CDR3. V lost 8 bases, J lost 1 base, and 11 bases lay in between.

Only a few counts were recorded for this clonotype. The rearrangement links TRBV9 to TRBJ1-3; perhaps TRBD1 as D (5 bases). CDR1 is SGDLS, CDR2 YYNGEE, per germline. Trimming pared 3 bases from V and 0 bases from J, leaving 25 bases between. The CDR3 is 20 amino acids. CDR3 sequence: CASSARLEWGRLSSGNTIYF. The CDR3 DNA is TGTGCCAGCAGCGCAAGGTTGGAATGGGGCAGACTCAGCTCTGGAAACACCATATATTTT. Complete variable domain (other parts from reference TRBV9 and TRBJ1-3): DSGVTQTPKHLITATGQRVTLRCSPRSGDLSVYWYQQSLDQGLQFLIQYYNGEERAKGNILERFSAQQFPDLHSELNLSSLELGDSALYFCASSARLEWGRLSSGNTIYFGEGSWLTVV.

This clonotype was recorded a few times. The rearrangement links TRBV3-1 to TRBJ1-1, with 8 bases aligning to TRBD1. CDR1 and CDR2 from the germline V gene are LGHDT and YNNKEL (reference sequence). V lost 0 bases and J lost 10; bases outside the gene matches: 7. The CDR3 is made up of 14 amino acids. CDR3 protein: CASSQEGTGHGAFF. CDR3 in DNA: TGTGCCAGCAGCCAAGAGGGGACAGGTCACGGAGCTTTCTTT.

The gene calls are TRBV20-1 and TRBJ1-6, with 7 bases aligning to TRBD1. The CDR3 has 14 residues. J lost 6 bases, V lost 2 bases, and 4 bases had no gene match. Per germline, CDR1 DFQATT and CDR2 SNEGSKA (reference sequence). The CDR3 region has the DNA TGCAGTGCTAGAACAAGACAGGGTAATTCACCCCTCCACTTT. Protein: CSARTRQGNSPLHF.

The sample holds a few counts of this clonotype. The genes are TRBV29-1 and TRBJ2-1; 8 positions agree with TRBD1. The CDR3 runs to 12 residues. The V gene end was trimmed by 8 bases and the J gene end by 5 bases; junction bases not matched to a gene: 5. Germline CDR1 and CDR2: SQVTM and ANQGSEA. The CDR3 here is CSPTGEDNEQFF. The CDR3 DNA sequence: TGCAGCCCGACAGGGGAAGACAATGAGCAGTTCTTC.

The V call is TRBV2, the J call TRBJ1-1; D is perhaps TRBD1 (5 bases). This CDR3 spans 14 amino acids. The germline V gene encodes CDR1 SNHLY and CDR2 FYNNEI. V was shortened by 1 base and J by 0 bases, with 6 bases between the two germline ends. CDR3 loop: CASSEGGLNTEAFF. The DNA of the CDR3 is TGTGCCAGCAGTGAAGGGGGCCTGAACACTGAAGCTTTCTTT.

The chain links TRBV7-8 to TRBJ1-1; D is unresolved. The V end lost 4 bases, the J end lost 5 bases, and 14 bases lay between the germline ends. Germline lookup yields CDR1 SGHVS and CDR2 FQNEAQ. There are 14 residues in the CDR3. The chain's CDR3 is CASSSTPSFTEAFF. CDR3 in DNA: TGTGCCAGCAGCTCTACACCATCCTTTACTGAAGCTTTCTTT.

This chain uses TRBV4-1 with TRBJ2-3, with D hard to call. The length of the CDR3 is 16 residues. With 1 base removed from V and 5 bases from J, the gap between germline ends came to 16 bases. Looked up from germline, CDR1 is MGHRA and CDR2 is YSYEKL. CDR3 amino acids: CASSQVGPLAVDTQYF. For the CDR3, the DNA is TGCGCCAGCAGCCAAGTAGGCCCGCTGGCGGTAGATACGCAGTATTTT.

This chain joins TRBV20-1 and TRBJ2-1; D gene unclear. The germline V gene encodes CDR1 DFQATT and CDR2 SNEGSKA (reference sequence). The V end was cut by 3 bases, the J end by 4 bases, with 10 bases between. There are 13 residues in the CDR3. CDR3 coding DNA: TGCAGTGCTAGGGGTCCTCTATACAATGAGCAGTTCTTC. Translation gives CSARGPLYNEQFF.

The rearrangement joins TRBV12-3 or TRBV12-4 to TRBJ2-3, with TRBD1 identical over 8 bases. The CDR3 totals 15 residues. Trimming took 7 bases from V and 4 from J; bases not matched to a gene: 10. The CDR3 spells CASTTPGRGPDTQYF. The CDR3, as DNA: TGTGCCAGCACCACCCCGGGCAGGGGGCCAGATACGCAGTATTTT.

This clonotype appeared a few times. The gene calls are TRBV10-3 and TRBJ1-2; D unresolved. The V end was cut by 5 bases, the J end by 3 bases, with 10 bases between. The V gene's germline CDR1 is ENHRY and CDR2 SYGVKD. This CDR3 region has 13 residues. CDR3 residues: CAISPSQDYGYTF. The CDR3 DNA follows: TGTGCCATCAGTCCCTCCCAGGACTATGGCTACACCTTC.

The chain carries TRBV4-1 and TRBJ1-1; D not resolved. The V end lost 5 bases, the J end lost 5 bases, and 18 bases lay between the germline ends. This CDR3 has 15 amino acids. In germline, CDR1 is MGHRA, CDR2 YSYEKL. The CDR3 loop is CASSRSGIGDTEAFF. CDR3 nucleotide sequence: TGCGCCAGCAGCAGGTCCGGGATAGGTGATACTGAAGCTTTCTTT.

The J gene is TRBJ2-5, the V gene TRBV12-5; 11 nucleotides line up with TRBD1. This CDR3 region has 16 residues. The germline CDR1 and CDR2 sequences are LGHNT and FRNRAP. The V and J ends lost 1 base and 5 bases, in that order; junction bases with no gene match: 6. Written as DNA, the CDR3 is TGTGCTAGTGGTTTGGATCCGGGACAGGGGGGGGAGACCCAGTACTTC. Translated, it gives CASGLDPGQGGETQYF. The full variable domain, in which reference TRBV12-5 and TRBJ2-5 provide the parts outside the CDR3, is DARVTQTPRHKVTEMGQEVTMRCQPILGHNTVFWYRQTMMQGLELLAYFRNRAPLDDSGMPKDRFSAEMPDATLATLKIQPSEPRDSAVYFCASGLDPGQGGETQYFGPGTRLLVL.